The next 20 T cell receptor beta chains were all read from a single sample in a study of T cell repertoires in cytomegalovirus infection. TCRdb analysed the reads with MiXCR anew, one entry per CDR3 protein. This sample yields 200,000 to 250,000 distinct CDR3 sequences, of which 38% are seen a single time; approximately 59% belongs to the top ten. These receptors lack a known antigen. The sample consisted of CD8+ T cells from cultured PBMCs, taken from culture after CMV antigen stimulation. All receptors derive from a human donor in good health (CMV status not recorded). Some clones in this sample may be carry-over from other donors' samples.

Written as DNA, the CDR3 is TGTGCCAGCAGCAGCCGGGACAGGGGGTCTGGGGAGCAGTTCTTC. It codes for CASSSRDRGSGEQFF. The chain links TRBV11-2 to TRBJ2-1; 11 bases align to TRBD1. The ends lost 5 bases at V and 10 bases at J; junction bases unmatched: 10. This CDR3 has 15 amino acids. From germline, CDR1 is SGHAT and CDR2 FQNNGV.

The V and J genes are TRBV15 and TRBJ2-1, with 12 bases that match TRBD2. V lost 1 base to trimming and J lost 9 bases; unmatched junction nucleotides: 4. CDR1 and CDR2 from the germline V gene are LNHNV and YYDKDF (reference sequence). This CDR3 contains 15 residues. The CDR3 DNA sequence: TGTGCCACCAGCAGAGGGCTAGCGGGAGGGCCTGAGCAGTTCTTC. It is translated as CATSRGLAGGPEQFF.

The chain has TRBV6-1 and TRBJ2-7; possibly TRBD2 for D (5 bases). From germline, CDR1 is MNHNS and CDR2 SASEGT. Trimming stripped 6 bases from V and 8 bases from J, with 14 bases between. The CDR3 length is 12 residues. In DNA form, the CDR3 reads TGTGCCAGCAGGGACGGACTGGGCCAGCAGTACTTC. Translation: CASRDGLGQQYF.

As DNA, the CDR3 is TGTGCCAGCAGTTTCCTTGGGACTAGCGGGCCTCCCTACAATGAGCAGTTCTTC. Translation gives CASSFLGTSGPPYNEQFF. The rearrangement joins TRBV28 to TRBJ2-1, with 12 bases aligning to TRBD2. Per the germline V gene, CDR1 is MDHEN and CDR2 is SYDVKM. The CDR3 extends over 18 amino acids. Unmatched junction bases numbered 8, after V lost 3 bases and J lost 2 bases.

This clonotype was seen a handful of times. The chain couples TRBV29-1 to TRBJ2-3, with 9 bases that match TRBD2. Germline CDR1 is SQVTM and CDR2 is ANQGSEA. Trimming took 7 bases from V and 3 from J; bases not matched to a gene: 8. The CDR3 totals 14 residues. This CDR3 is CSGIAGVVTDTQYF. CDR3 DNA: TGCAGCGGTATAGCGGGAGTGGTGACAGATACGCAGTATTTT.

The CDR3 coding sequence is TGCGCCAGCAGCTTCGTCGGCAGGGACTATGGCTACACCTTC. This gives the protein CASSFVGRDYGYTF. J is TRBJ1-2 and V is TRBV5-1; D perhaps matches TRBD1 (5 bases). This CDR3 has 14 residues. Germline values: CDR1 SGHRS, CDR2 YFSETQ. V was shortened by 2 bases and J by 3 bases, with 11 bases between the two germline ends.

This chain joins TRBV27 and TRBJ2-1, with D maybe TRBD2 (5 bases). Germline CDR1 MNHEY, CDR2 SMNVEV (reference sequence). Trimming removed 0 bases at V and 9 bases at J, with 12 bases between. This CDR3 has 14 residues. CDR3 loop: CASSLSSTSFEQFF. The CDR3 nucleotides read TGTGCCAGCAGTTTATCTTCTACTAGTTTTGAGCAGTTCTTC.

The sample holds a few counts of this clonotype. V gene TRBV15 combines with J gene TRBJ1-1, with a tentative D call TRBD1 (5 bases). CDR3 length: 13 residues. Deletions cut 4 bases from V and 1 base from J, with 7 bases between. The germline CDR1 and CDR2 sequences are LNHNV and YYDKDF (reference sequence). CDR3 sequence: CATSNGANTEAFF. Here the CDR3 DNA reads TGTGCCACCAGCAACGGGGCGAACACTGAAGCTTTCTTT.

This clonotype showed up just once. The chain couples TRBV7-9 to TRBJ1-1; 7 bases match TRBD1. CDR3 length: 15 residues. Germline CDR1 is SEHNR and CDR2 is FQNEAQ (reference sequence). V lost 7 bases, J lost 2 bases, and 10 bases stayed unmatched. The CDR3 DNA sequence: TGTGCCAGCACCCAACCCGGGACAGCAAACACTGAAGCTTTCTTT. Its translation is CASTQPGTANTEAFF.

In this sample, this clonotype turned up many times. The chain employs TRBV7-2 and TRBJ2-7; 9 bases are shared with TRBD1. J gave up 3 bases and V 5 bases, and 5 bases lay outside the gene matches. Germline lookup yields CDR1 SGHTA and CDR2 FQGNSA. This CDR3 region has 14 residues. CDR3 in DNA: TGTGCCAGCAGCATCGGGACAGGGAACTACGAGCAGTACTTC. It translates to CASSIGTGNYEQYF.

This clonotype was counted only a few times. The V and J genes are TRBV20-1 and TRBJ2-3, with 7 bases aligning to TRBD2. Germline V gives CDR1 DFQATT, CDR2 SNEGSKA (reference sequence). V lost 0 bases and J lost 1; bases outside the gene matches: 4. CDR3 length: 15 amino acids. The CDR3 nucleotides read TGCAGTGCTAGAGATTTAGCGGGCCGCACAGATACGCAGTATTTT. Translating it yields CSARDLAGRTDTQYF.

This clonotype was found a few times. J is TRBJ1-5 and V is TRBV15, with 9 bases lining up with TRBD1. V was clipped by 3 bases and J by 4 bases; unmatched bases: 10. The CDR3 consists of 17 residues. Germline V gene data show CDR1 as LNHNV and CDR2 as YYDKDF (reference sequence). CDR3 bases: TGTGCCACCAGCAGGGAGCTTTGGGACAGGGCTAATCAGCCCCAGCATTTT. Protein: CATSRELWDRANQPQHF.

The chain links TRBV23-1 to TRBJ2-5; a possible D gene is TRBD1 (5 bases). TRBV23-1 is an ORF for which the function is uncertain. CDR3 length: 15 amino acids. The V gene lost 0 bases and the J gene lost 5 bases, with 13 bases spanning the gap. The CDR3 DNA is TGCGCCAGCAGTCAATCCCAAGACAGTGGGGAGACCCAGTACTTC. It is translated as CASSQSQDSGETQYF.

In its sample, this clonotype was seen many times. This sequence joins TRBV11-2 and TRBJ2-7; 12 bases are shared with TRBD2. Trimming cost V 0 bases and J 3 bases; bases outside gene matches: 3. From germline, CDR1 is SGHAT and CDR2 FQNNGV. CDR3 length equals 16 residues. CDR3 in amino acids: CASSLDKTSGSYEQYF. CDR3 coding DNA: TGTGCCAGCAGCTTAGATAAGACTAGCGGGAGCTACGAGCAGTACTTC.

This clonotype appeared a few times. The genes are TRBV12-5 and TRBJ1-2, with D unresolved. The CDR3 contains 12 residues. V lost 1 base and J 8 bases, leaving 8 bases between the germline ends. Germline CDR1 LGHNT, CDR2 FRNRAP. CDR3 sequence: CASGLALRGYTF. CDR3 bases: TGTGCTAGTGGTTTGGCCCTTAGAGGCTACACCTTC. Combining the CDR3 with reference TRBV12-5 and TRBJ1-2 gives the whole variable domain DARVTQTPRHKVTEMGQEVTMRCQPILGHNTVFWYRQTMMQGLELLAYFRNRAPLDDSGMPKDRFSAEMPDATLATLKIQPSEPRDSAVYFCASGLALRGYTFGSGTRLTVV.

The chain couples TRBV27 to TRBJ1-5, with no clear D. Germline V lookup: CDR1 MNHEY, CDR2 SMNVEV (reference sequence). Trimming took off 6 bases at V and 4 bases at J, with 19 bases between the two ends. This CDR3 region has 16 residues. The CDR3 spells CASREVGTTGNQPQHF. The CDR3 coding sequence is TGTGCCAGCAGGGAAGTGGGAACAACGGGAAATCAGCCCCAGCATTTT.

This clonotype was counted at least ten times. In DNA form, the CDR3 reads TGTGCCAGCAGCTCTCCCCGGGACCCGATAGGATTTGCAGATACGCAGTATTTT. It is translated as CASSSPRDPIGFADTQYF. The chain links TRBV7-2 to TRBJ2-3; D might be TRBD1 or TRBD2, each matching 5 bases. The CDR3 consists of 18 residues. Germline-derived CDR1 and CDR2 are SGHTA and FQGNSA. V dropped 4 bases and J dropped 4 bases, with 24 bases sitting between them.

The chain combines TRBV10-3 with TRBJ2-7; 13 nucleotides agree with TRBD2. Germline V gene lookup returns CDR1 ENHRY and CDR2 SYGVKD. The CDR3 runs 15 residues. V was pared by 7 bases and J by 2 bases, with 5 bases of the junction left unmatched. In nucleotides, the CDR3 is TGTGCCATCACGAGGACTAGCGGGAGCCCCTACGAGCAGTACTTC. Translating gives CAITRTSGSPYEQYF.

This rearrangement joins TRBV9 to TRBJ2-3; 7 bases align to TRBD1. The CDR3 covers 14 residues. Germline values: CDR1 SGDLS, CDR2 YYNGEE. With V trimmed by 4 bases and J by 4 bases, 6 bases remained unmatched. The CDR3: CASSFWTGSDTQYF. The CDR3, as DNA: TGTGCCAGCAGCTTCTGGACAGGTTCAGATACGCAGTATTTT.

This clonotype has more than one count but fewer than ten. Germline and junction disagree at one end, which may indicate a read error. The rearrangement joins TRBV7-7 to TRBJ2-1; D possibly corresponds to TRBD1 (6 bases). This CDR3 contains 15 residues. Germline loops: CDR1 SSHAT, CDR2 FNYEAQ (reference sequence). CDR3 nucleotide sequence: TGTGCTAGCAGCTTAAGAACCCACTCAGGGGATGAGCAGTTCTTC. Its translation is CASSLRTHSGDEQFF.